This T cell receptor beta chain was documented in a study of shared clonotypes between healthy human individuals. Measured with immunoSEQ multiplex PCR; TCRdb has only the in-frame clones, and not every one. The table shows over 750,000 clones, with roughly 96% occurring only once. Per germline, CDR1 SQVTM and CDR2 ANQGSEA. After removal of 6 bases from V and 3 bases from J, the junction contained 12 bases not matched to a gene. The CDR3 is made up of 15 amino acids. CD45RO negativity and positive selection for CCR7 defined naive CD8 cells, a population that excluded terminally differentiated effector memory CD45RA+ cells.

This TCR came from a man aged 25-40 years in good health. The chain employs TRBV29-1 and TRBJ2-7, with TRBD2 matching over 9 bases. The material sequenced was naive CD8+ T cells sorted from blood. The CDR3 sequence: CSVLAGVGGGYEQYF. The CDR3 coding sequence is TGCAGCGTCTTAGCGGGAGTCGGGGGCGGCTACGAGCAGTACTTC.